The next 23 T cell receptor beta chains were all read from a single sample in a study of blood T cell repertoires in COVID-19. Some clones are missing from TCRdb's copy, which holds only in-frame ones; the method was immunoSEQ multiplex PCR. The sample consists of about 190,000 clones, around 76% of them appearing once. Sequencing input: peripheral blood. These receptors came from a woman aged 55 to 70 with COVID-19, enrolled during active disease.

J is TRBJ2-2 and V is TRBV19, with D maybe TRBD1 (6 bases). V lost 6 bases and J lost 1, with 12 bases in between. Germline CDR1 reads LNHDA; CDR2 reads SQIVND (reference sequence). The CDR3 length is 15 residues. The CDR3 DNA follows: TGTGCCAGTAGACCCGACAGGAAGAACACCGGGGAGCTGTTTTTT. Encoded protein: CASRPDRKNTGELFF.

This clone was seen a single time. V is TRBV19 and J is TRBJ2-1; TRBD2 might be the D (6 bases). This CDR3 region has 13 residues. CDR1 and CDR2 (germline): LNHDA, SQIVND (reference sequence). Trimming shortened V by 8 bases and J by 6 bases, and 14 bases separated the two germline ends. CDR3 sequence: CASSDKEGNEQFF. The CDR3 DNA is TGTGCCAGTTCGGACAAGGAGGGCAATGAGCAGTTCTTC.

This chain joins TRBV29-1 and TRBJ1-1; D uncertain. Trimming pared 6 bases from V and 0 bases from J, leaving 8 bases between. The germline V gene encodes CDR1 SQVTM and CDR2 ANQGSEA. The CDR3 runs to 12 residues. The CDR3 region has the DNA TGCAGCGTGGAACAGATGAACACTGAAGCTTTCTTT. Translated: CSVEQMNTEAFF.

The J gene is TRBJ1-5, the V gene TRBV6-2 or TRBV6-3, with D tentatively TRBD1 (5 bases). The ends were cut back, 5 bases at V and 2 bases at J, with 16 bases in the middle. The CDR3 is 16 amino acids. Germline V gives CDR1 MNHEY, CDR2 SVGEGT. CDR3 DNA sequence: TGTGCCAGCAGTAAAACAGGCCTCGAGGGCAATCAGCCCCAGCATTTT. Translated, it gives CASSKTGLEGNQPQHF.

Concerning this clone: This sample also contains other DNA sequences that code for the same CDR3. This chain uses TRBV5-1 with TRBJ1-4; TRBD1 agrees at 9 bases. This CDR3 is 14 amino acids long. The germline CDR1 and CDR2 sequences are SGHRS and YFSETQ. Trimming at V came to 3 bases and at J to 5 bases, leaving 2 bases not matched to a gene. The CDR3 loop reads CASSSGTGNEKLFF. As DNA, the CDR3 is TGCGCCAGCAGCTCCGGGACAGGGAATGAAAAACTGTTTTTT.

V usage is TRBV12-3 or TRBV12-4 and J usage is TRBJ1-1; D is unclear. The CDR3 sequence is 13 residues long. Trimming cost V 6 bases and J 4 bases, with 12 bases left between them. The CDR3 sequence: CASSAPLGTEAFF. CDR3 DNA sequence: TGTGCCAGCAGCGCCCCACTTGGCACTGAAGCTTTCTTT.

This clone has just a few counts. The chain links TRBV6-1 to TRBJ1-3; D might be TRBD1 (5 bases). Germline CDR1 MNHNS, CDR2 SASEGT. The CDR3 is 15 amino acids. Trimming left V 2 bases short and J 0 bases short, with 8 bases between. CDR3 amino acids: CASSEQGNSGNTIYF. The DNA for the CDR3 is TGTGCCAGCAGTGAACAGGGCAACTCTGGAAACACCATATATTTT.

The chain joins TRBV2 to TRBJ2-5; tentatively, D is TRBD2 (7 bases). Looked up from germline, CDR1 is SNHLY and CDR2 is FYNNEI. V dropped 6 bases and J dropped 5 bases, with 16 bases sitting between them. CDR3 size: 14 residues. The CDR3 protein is CASSPRGGLETQYF. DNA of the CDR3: TGTGCCAGCAGCCCAAGGGGGGGATTGGAGACCCAGTACTTC.

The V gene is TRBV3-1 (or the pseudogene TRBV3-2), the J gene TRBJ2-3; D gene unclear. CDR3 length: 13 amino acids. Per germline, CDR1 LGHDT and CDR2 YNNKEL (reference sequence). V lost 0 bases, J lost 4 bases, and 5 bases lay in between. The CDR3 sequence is CASSQDLPDTQYF. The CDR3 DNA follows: TGTGCCAGCAGCCAAGACCTCCCAGATACGCAGTATTTT.

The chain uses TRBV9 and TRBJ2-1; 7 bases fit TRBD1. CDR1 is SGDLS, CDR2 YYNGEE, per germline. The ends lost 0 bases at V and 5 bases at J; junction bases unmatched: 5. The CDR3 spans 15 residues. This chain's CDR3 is CASSVATGAHNEQFF. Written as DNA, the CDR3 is TGTGCCAGCAGCGTAGCTACAGGGGCCCACAATGAGCAGTTCTTC.

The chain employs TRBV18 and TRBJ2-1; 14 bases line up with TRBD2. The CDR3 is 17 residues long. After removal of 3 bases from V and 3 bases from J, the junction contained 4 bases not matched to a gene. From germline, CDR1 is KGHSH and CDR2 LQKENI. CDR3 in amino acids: CASSPKTSGGVYNEQFF. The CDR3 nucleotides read TGTGCCAGCTCACCTAAGACTAGCGGGGGGGTCTACAATGAGCAGTTCTTC.

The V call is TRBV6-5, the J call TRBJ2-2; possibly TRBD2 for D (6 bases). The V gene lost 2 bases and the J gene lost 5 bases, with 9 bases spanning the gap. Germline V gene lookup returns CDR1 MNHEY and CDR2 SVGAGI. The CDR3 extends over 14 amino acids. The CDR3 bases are TGTGCCAGCAGTTACAACGCGGGGACCGGGGAGCTGTTTTTT. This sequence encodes CASSYNAGTGELFF.

The CDR3 region is CASSRQGLDQPQHF. The CDR3 DNA reads as TGTGCCAGTAGTAGACAGGGGTTGGACCAGCCCCAGCATTTT. The chain is built from TRBV19 and TRBJ1-5; 8 bases line up with TRBD1. With 4 bases clipped from V and 7 bases from J, the junction kept 6 bases outside the gene matches. Germline lookup yields CDR1 LNHDA and CDR2 SQIVND (reference sequence). The CDR3 consists of 14 residues.

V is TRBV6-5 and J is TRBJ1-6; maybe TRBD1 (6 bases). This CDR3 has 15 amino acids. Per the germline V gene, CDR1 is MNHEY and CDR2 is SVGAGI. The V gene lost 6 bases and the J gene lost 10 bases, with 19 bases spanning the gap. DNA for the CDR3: TGTGCCAGCAGCCAAGGGGGGGGGATTAGGTCACCCCTCCACTTT. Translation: CASSQGGGIRSPLHF.

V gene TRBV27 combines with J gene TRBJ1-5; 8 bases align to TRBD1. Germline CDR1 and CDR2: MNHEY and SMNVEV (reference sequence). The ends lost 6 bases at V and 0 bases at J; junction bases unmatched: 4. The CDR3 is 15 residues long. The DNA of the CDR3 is TGTGCCAGCAGCCGACAGGGGTATAGCAATCAGCCCCAGCATTTT. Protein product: CASSRQGYSNQPQHF.

The chain's CDR3 is CASSTTTSGGHNEQFF. The CDR3 DNA sequence: TGTGCCAGCAGCACTACCACTAGCGGGGGACACAATGAGCAGTTCTTC. The J gene is TRBJ2-1, the V gene TRBV11-3, with 11 bases aligning to TRBD2. V was clipped by 5 bases and J by 5 bases; unmatched bases: 8. The CDR3 totals 16 residues. Germline values: CDR1 SGHNT, CDR2 YENEEA.

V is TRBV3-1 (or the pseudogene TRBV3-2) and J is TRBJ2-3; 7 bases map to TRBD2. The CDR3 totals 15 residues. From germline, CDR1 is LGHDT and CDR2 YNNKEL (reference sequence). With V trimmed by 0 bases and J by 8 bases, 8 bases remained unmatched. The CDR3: CASSQEERGSVTQYF. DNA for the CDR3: TGTGCCAGCAGCCAAGAAGAGCGGGGAAGTGTTACGCAGTATTTT.

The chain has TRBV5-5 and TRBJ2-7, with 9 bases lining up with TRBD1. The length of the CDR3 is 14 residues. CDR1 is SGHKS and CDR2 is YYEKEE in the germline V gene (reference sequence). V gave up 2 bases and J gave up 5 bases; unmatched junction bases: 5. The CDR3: CASSLGDRVHEQYV. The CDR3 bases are TGTGCCAGCAGCTTAGGGGACAGGGTACACGAGCAGTACGTC.

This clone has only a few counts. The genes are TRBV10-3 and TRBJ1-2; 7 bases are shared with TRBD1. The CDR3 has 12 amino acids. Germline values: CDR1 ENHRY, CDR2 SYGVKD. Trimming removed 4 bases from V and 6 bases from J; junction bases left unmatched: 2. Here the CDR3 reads CAISAGGDGYTF. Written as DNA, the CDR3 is TGTGCCATCAGTGCAGGGGGAGATGGCTACACCTTC.

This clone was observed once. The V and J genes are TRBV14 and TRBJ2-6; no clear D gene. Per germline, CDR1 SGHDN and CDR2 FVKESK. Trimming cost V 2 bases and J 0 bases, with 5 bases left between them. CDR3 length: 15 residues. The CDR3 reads CASSQLRSGANVLTF. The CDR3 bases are TGTGCCAGCAGCCAACTTCGCTCTGGGGCCAACGTCCTGACTTTC.

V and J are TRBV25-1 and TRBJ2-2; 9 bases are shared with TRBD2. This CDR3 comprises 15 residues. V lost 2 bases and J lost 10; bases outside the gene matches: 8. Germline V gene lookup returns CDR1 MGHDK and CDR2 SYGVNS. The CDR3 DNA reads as TGTGCCAGCAGTGAACATAAGGGACTAGCCGCGGAGCTGTTTTTT. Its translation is CASSEHKGLAAELFF. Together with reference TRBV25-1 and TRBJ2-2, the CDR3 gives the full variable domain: EADIYQTPRYLVIGTGKKITLECSQTMGHDKMYWYQQDPGMELHLIHYSYGVNSTEKGDLSSESTVSRIRTEHFPLTLESARPSHTSQYLCASSEHKGLAAELFFGEGSRLTVL.

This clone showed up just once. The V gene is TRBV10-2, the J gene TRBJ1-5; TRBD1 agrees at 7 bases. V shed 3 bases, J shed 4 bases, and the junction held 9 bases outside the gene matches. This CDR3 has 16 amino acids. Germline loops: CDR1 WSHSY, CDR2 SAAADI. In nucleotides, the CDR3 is TGCGCCAGCAGTGATTCACAGGGGCGTTGGAATCAGCCCCAGCATTTT. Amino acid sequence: CASSDSQGRWNQPQHF.

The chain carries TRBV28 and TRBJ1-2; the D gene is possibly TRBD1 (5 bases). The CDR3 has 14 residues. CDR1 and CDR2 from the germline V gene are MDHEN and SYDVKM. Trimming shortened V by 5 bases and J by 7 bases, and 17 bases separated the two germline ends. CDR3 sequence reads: CASSPIRARSGYTF. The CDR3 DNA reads TGTGCCAGCAGTCCGATCAGGGCCAGGAGTGGCTACACCTTC.